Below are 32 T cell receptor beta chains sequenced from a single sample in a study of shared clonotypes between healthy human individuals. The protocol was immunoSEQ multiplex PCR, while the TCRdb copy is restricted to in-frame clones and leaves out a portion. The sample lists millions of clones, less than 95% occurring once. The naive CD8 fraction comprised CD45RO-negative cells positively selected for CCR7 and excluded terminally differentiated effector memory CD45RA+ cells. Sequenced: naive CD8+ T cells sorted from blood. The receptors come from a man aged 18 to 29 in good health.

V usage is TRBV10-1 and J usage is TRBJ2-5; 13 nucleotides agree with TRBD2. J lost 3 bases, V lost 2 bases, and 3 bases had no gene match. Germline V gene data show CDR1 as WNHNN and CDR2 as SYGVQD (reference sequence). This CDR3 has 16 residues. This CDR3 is CASSEAGTSGEETQYF. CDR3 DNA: TGCGCCAGCAGTGAGGCCGGGACTAGCGGGGAAGAGACCCAGTACTTC.

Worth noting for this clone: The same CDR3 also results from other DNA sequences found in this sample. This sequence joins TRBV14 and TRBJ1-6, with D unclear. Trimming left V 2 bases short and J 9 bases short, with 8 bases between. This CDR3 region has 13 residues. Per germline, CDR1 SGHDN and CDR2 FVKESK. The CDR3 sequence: CASSQTGSSPLHF. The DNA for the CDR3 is TGTGCCAGCAGCCAAACTGGGAGTTCACCCCTCCACTTT.

CDR3 amino acids: CASSLGTERGGPDTQYF. The CDR3 region has the DNA TGTGCCAGCAGCTTAGGCACCGAACGGGGAGGACCAGATACGCAGTATTTT. The chain recombines TRBV13 with TRBJ2-3, with D perhaps matching TRBD2 (6 bases). Germline values: CDR1 PRHDT, CDR2 FYEKMQ (reference sequence). Trimming pared 0 bases from V and 4 bases from J, leaving 17 bases between. The length of the CDR3 is 17 residues.

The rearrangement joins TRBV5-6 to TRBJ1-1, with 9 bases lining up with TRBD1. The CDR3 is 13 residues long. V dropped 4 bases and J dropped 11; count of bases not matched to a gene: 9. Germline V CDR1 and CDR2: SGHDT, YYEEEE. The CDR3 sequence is CASSPGTGILAFF. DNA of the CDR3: TGTGCCAGCAGCCCCGGGACAGGGATTCTCGCTTTCTTT.

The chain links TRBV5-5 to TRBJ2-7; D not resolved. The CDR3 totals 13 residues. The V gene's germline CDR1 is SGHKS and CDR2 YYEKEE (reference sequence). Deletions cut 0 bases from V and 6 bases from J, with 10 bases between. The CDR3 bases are TGTGCCAGCAGCTTGGAGAGAATGAGCGAGCAGTACTTC. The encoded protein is CASSLERMSEQYF.

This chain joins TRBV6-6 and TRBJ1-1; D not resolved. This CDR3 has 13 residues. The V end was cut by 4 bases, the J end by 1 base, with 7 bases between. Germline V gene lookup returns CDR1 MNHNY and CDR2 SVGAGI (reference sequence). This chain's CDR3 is CASSLSENTEAFF. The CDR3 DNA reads TGTGCCAGCAGTTTAAGCGAGAACACTGAAGCTTTCTTT.

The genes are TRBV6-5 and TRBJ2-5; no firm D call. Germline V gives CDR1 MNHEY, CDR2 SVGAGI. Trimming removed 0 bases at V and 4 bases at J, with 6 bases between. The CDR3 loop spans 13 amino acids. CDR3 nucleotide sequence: TGTGCCAGCAGTTACTCCCACTTAGAGACCCAGTACTTC. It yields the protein CASSYSHLETQYF.

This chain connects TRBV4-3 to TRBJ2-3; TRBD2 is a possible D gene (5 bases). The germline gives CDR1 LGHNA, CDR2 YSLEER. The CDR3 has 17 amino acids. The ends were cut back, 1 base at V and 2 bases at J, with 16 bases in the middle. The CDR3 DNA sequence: TGCGCCAGCAGCCAAGGCCTAGCAGGAACTACCACAGATACGCAGTATTTT. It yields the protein CASSQGLAGTTTDTQYF.

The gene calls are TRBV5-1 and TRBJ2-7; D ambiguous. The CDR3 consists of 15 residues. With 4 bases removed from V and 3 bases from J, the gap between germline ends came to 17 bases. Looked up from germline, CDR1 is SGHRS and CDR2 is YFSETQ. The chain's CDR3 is CASSEYGKEVYEQYF. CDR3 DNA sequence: TGCGCCAGCAGCGAGTATGGAAAGGAAGTCTACGAGCAGTACTTC.

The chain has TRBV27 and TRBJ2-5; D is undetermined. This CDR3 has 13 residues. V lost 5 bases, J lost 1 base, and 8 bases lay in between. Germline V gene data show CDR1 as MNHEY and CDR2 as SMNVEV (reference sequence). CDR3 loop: CASSLKGQETQYF. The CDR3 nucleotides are TGTGCCAGCAGTCTGAAGGGCCAAGAGACCCAGTACTTC.

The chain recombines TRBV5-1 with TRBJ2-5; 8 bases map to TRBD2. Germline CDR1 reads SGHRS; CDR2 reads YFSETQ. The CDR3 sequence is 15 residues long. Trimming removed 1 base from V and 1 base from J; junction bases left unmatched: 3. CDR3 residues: CASSLTREGQETQYF. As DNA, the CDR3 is TGCGCCAGCAGCTTGACCCGGGAGGGCCAAGAGACCCAGTACTTC.

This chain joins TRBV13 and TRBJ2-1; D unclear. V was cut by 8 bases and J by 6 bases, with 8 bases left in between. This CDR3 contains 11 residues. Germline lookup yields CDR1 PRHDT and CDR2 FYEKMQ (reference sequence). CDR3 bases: TGTGCCAGCCGGGTAAGCAATGAGCAGTTCTTC. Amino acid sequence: CASRVSNEQFF.

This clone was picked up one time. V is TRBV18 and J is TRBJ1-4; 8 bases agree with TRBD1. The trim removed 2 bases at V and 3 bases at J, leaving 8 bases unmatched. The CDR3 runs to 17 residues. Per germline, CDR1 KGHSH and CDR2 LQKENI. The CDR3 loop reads CASSPSLPGQANEKLFF. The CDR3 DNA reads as TGTGCCAGCTCACCATCACTCCCGGGACAGGCTAATGAAAAACTGTTTTTT.

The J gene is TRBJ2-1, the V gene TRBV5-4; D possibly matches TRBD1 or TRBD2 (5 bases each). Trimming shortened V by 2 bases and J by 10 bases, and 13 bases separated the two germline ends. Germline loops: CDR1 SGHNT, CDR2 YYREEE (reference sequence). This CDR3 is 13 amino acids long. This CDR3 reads CASSLPPGREQFF. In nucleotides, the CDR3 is TGTGCCAGCAGCTTACCTCCGGGACGAGAGCAGTTCTTC.

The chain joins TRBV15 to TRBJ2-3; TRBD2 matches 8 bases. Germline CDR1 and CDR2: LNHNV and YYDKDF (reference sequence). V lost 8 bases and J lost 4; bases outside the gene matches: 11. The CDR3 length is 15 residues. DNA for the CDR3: TGTGCCACCGGGGACGGGGGGGCCTATCCAGATACGCAGTATTTT. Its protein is CATGDGGAYPDTQYF.

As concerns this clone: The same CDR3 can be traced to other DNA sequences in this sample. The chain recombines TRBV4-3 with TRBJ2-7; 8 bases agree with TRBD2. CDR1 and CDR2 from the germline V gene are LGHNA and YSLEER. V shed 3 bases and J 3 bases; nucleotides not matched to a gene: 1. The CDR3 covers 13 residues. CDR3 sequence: CASSQGLVYEQYF. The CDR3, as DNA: TGCGCCAGCAGCCAGGGACTAGTCTACGAGCAGTACTTC.

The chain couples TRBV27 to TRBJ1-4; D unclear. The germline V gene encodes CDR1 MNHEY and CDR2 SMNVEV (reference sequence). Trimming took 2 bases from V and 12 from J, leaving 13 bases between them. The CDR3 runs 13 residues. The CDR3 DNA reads TGTGCCAGCAGTTTAGGCAGTGGGCTACAACTGTTTTTT. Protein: CASSLGSGLQLFF.

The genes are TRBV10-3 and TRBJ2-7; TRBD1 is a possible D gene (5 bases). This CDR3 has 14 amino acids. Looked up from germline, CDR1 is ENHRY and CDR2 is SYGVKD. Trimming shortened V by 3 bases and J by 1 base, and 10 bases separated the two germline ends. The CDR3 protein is CAISDRVRSYEQYF. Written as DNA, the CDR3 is TGTGCCATCAGTGACAGGGTTAGATCCTACGAGCAGTACTTC.

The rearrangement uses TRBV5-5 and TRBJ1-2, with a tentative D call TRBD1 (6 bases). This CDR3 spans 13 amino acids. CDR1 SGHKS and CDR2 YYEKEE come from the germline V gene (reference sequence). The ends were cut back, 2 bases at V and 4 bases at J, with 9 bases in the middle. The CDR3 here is CASSLTDSYGYTF. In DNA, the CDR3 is TGTGCCAGCAGCTTAACGGACAGCTATGGCTACACCTTC.

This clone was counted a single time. CDR3 DNA sequence: TGCGCCAGCAGCGCCCTCGAGGGCGAGCAGTACTTC. This encodes CASSALEGEQYF. This chain joins TRBV4-1 and TRBJ2-7; D may be TRBD2 (5 bases). The CDR3 length is 12 residues. Deletions cut 5 bases from V and 6 bases from J, with 11 bases between. The germline CDR1 and CDR2 sequences are MGHRA and YSYEKL.

The CDR3 loop is CASSYSEGPLSYEQYF. CDR3 nucleotide sequence: TGTGCCAGCAGTTACTCGGAGGGTCCCCTCTCCTACGAGCAGTACTTC. The chain is built from TRBV6-5 and TRBJ2-7; possible D gene TRBD2, 6 bases. The germline V gene has CDR1 MNHEY and CDR2 SVGAGI. The CDR3 has 16 residues. Trimming removed 0 bases at V and 0 bases at J, with 12 bases between.

DNA of the CDR3: TGTGCCAGCAGCCTATTACAGAGACATTATGGCTACACCTTC. This gives the protein CASSLLQRHYGYTF. The rearrangement joins TRBV7-9 to TRBJ1-2; D is uncertain. The CDR3 is made up of 14 amino acids. V lost 5 bases and J lost 5, with 15 bases in between. CDR1 is SEHNR, CDR2 FQNEAQ, per germline (reference sequence).

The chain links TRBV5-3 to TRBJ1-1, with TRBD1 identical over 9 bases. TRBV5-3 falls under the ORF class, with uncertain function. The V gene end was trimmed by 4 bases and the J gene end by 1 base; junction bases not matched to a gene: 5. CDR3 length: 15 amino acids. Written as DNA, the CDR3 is TGTGCCAGAAGCAGACCGGGACAGGGGAACACTGAAGCTTTCTTT. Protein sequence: CARSRPGQGNTEAFF.

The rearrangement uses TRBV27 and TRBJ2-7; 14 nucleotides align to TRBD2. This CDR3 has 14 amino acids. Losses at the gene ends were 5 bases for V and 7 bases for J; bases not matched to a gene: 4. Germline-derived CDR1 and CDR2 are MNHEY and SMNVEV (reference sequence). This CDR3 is CASSPGLAGVEQYF. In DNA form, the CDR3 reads TGTGCCAGCAGTCCGGGACTAGCGGGGGTTGAGCAGTACTTC.

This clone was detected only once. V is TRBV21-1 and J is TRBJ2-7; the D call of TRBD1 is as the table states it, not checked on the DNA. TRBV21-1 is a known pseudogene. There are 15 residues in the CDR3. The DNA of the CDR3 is TGTGCCAGCAGCGCGAAAAGGGGGCAAACTTACGAGCAGTACTTC. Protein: CASSAKRGQTYEQYF.

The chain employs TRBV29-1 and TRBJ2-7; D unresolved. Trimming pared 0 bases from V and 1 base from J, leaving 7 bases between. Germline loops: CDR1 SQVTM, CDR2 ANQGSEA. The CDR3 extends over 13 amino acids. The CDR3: CSVEDPPSYEQYF. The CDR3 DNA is TGCAGCGTTGAAGATCCACCATCCTACGAGCAGTACTTC.

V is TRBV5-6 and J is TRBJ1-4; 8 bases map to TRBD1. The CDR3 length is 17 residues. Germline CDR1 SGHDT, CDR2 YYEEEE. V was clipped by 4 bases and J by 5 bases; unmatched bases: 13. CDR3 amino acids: CASSTGTGGVANEKLFF. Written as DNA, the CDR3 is TGTGCCAGCAGCACCGGGACAGGAGGGGTAGCCAATGAAAAACTGTTTTTT. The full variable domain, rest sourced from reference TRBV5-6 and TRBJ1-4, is DAGVTQSPTHLIKTRGQQVTLRCSPKSGHDTVSWYQQALGQGPQFIFQYYEEEERQRGNFPDRFSGHQFPNYSSELNVNALLLGDSALYLCASSTGTGGVANEKLFFGSGTQLSVL.

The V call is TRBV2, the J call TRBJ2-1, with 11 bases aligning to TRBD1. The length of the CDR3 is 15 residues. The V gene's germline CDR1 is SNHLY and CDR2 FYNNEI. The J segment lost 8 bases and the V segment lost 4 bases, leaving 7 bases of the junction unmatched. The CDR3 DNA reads TGTGCCAGCAGTGTTAGGACAGGGGGCCGGGATGAGCAGTTCTTC. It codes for CASSVRTGGRDEQFF.

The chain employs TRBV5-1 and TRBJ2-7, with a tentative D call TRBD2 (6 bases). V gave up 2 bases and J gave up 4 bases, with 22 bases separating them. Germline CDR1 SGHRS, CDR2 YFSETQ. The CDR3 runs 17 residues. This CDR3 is CASSLEELGGVRYEQYF. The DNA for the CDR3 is TGCGCCAGCAGCTTAGAGGAATTGGGGGGAGTGAGATACGAGCAGTACTTC.

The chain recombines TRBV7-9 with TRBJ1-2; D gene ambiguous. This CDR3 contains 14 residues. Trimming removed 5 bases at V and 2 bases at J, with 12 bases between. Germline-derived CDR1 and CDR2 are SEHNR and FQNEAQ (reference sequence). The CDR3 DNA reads TGTGCCAGCAGCCGACCAGCGATAAACTATGGCTACACCTTC. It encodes CASSRPAINYGYTF.

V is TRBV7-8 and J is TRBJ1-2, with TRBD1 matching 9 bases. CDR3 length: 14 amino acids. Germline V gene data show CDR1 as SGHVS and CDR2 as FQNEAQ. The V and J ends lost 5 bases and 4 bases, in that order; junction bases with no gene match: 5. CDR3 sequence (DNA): TGTGCCAGCAGCGTGACAGGGGGGAGCTATGGCTACACCTTC. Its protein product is CASSVTGGSYGYTF.

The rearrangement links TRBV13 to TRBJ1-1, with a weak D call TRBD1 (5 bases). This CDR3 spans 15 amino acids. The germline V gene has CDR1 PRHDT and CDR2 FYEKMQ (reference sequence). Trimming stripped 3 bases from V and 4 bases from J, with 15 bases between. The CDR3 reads CASSLGPDGSTEAFF. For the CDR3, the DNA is TGTGCCAGCAGCTTGGGACCGGACGGGAGCACTGAAGCTTTCTTT. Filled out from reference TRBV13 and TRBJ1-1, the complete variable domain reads AAGVIQSPRHLIKEKRETATLKCYPIPRHDTVYWYQQGPGQDPQFLISFYEKMQSDKGSIPDRFSAQQFSDYHSELNMSSLELGDSALYFCASSLGPDGSTEAFFGQGTRLTVV.